The sample holds a few counts of the clone carrying this TCR beta chain. TCRdb called the RT-PCR reads again in MiXCR, with one record for every CDR3 protein. The sample yields hundreds of thousands of distinct CDR3 sequences, approximately 15% seen once. Trimming stripped 6 bases from V and 3 bases from J, with 14 bases between. The CDR3 sequence is 14 residues long. Germline-derived CDR1 and CDR2 are MNHEY and SVGAGI. The sample comprised memory CD4+ T cells from blood. This receptor was identified in a female donor in good health, serving as a healthy control. The V and J genes are TRBV6-5 and TRBJ1-1, with D maybe TRBD1 (6 bases). The CDR3 DNA is TGTGCCAGCAGCCCCTCAGGGGATGACACTGAAGCTTTCTTT. Amino acid sequence: CASSPSGDDTEAFF.